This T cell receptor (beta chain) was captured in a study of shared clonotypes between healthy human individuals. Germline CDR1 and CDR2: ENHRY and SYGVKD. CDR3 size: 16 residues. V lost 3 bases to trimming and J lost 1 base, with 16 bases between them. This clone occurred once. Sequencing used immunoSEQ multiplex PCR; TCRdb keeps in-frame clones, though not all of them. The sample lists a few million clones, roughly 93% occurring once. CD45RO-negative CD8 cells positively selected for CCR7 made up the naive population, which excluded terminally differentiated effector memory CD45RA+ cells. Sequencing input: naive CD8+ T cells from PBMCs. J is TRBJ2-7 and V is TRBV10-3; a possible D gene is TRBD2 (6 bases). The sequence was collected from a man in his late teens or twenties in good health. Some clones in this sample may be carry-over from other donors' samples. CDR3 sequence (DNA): TGTGCCATCAGTGATACTTTGGGCGGGAAGTCCTACGAGCAGTACTTC. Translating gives CAISDTLGGKSYEQYF.